A selection of T cell receptor beta chains follows, all from one sample in a study of T-cell reconstitution after alpha-beta-depleted transplantation in children. TCRdb re-called the PCR reads with MiXCR, one entry per CDR3 protein. In the table there are a few hundred thousand distinct CDR3 sequences, roughly 13% of which are singletons. The sample here was PBMCs, mostly from graft donor cells, taken 360 days after TCRalphabeta/CD19-depleted stem cell transplant. These receptors were obtained from a male patient aged 5 to 17 who had a stem cell transplant for acute myeloid leukemia, so the T cells may come from the graft donor. The conserved cysteine and the conserved F or W are not part of the CDR3 here. The D gene is left open where the match is weak.

>.|TRBJ2-2|TRBV12-5
ASGSEFTGELF
>TRBD2|TRBJ2-5|TRBV12-3/TRBV12-4
ASILQLGLAGVETQY
>TRBD1|TRBJ2-7|TRBV30
AWWDSAYEQY
>TRBD1|TRBJ2-4|TRBV6-5
ASSYSRGQGPLAKNIQY
>TRBD1|TRBJ2-7|TRBV29-1
SAGQGLAYEQY
>.|TRBJ2-5|TRBV29-1
SVFPGKETQY
>TRBD2|TRBJ2-3|TRBV11-2
ASSLVGWGGRSSTDTQY
>.|TRBJ2-2|TRBV28
ASKVQGGGNTGELF
>TRBD2|TRBJ2-1|TRBV27
ASSLLAGGPNEQF
>TRBD1|TRBJ2-2|TRBV29-1
SADRGFPNTGELF
>.|TRBJ2-7|TRBV12-3/TRBV12-4
ASSLIWGLGNLEQY
>.|TRBJ2-7|TRBV20-1
SASGPPQGEQY
>.|TRBJ2-7|TRBV20-1
SAQTGRGTYEQY
>.|TRBJ2-7|TRBV21-1
ASSTPGHTYEQY
>TRBD1|TRBJ2-2|TRBV20-1
SAIGQGDWGGELF
>.|TRBJ2-1|TRBV7-8
ASSLDVGEQF
>TRBD1|TRBJ2-1|TRBV20-1
SASLRDRGWGEQF
>TRBD2|TRBJ2-3|TRBV4-3
ASSQEPRTSGRTDTQY
>TRBD1|TRBJ2-3|TRBV29-1
SVETWDRATDTQY
>.|TRBJ2-3|TRBV25-1
ASSEPGPIGDTQY
>TRBD2|TRBJ2-3|TRBV6-1
ASSGTSGSGTQY
>.|TRBJ2-6|TRBV24-1
ATSGPGPGTGANVLT
>TRBD1|TRBJ2-7|TRBV7-9
ASSPAGTGAEQY
>.|TRBJ2-7|TRBV12-3/TRBV12-4
ASSLRATSYEQY
>.|TRBJ2-7|TRBV5-1
ASSWGGQEPFYEQY
>.|TRBJ2-7|TRBV20-1
SAGKGGPLYEQY
>.|TRBJ2-3|TRBV9
ASSVVADYTDTQY
>.|TRBJ2-7|TRBV5-1
ASSFQTSEQY
>TRBD1|TRBJ2-1|TRBV20-1
SALWDRVYNEQF
>TRBD2|TRBJ2-1|TRBV20-1
SDPGEAGGDYNEQF
>TRBD2|TRBJ2-5|TRBV27
ASSLSPSGRARETQY
>.|TRBJ2-5|TRBV29-1
SVEGSGTRETQY
>TRBD2|TRBJ2-2|TRBV12-5
ASGLPMGGRAGTGELF
>.|TRBJ2-1|TRBV29-1
SLSIGGSQENEQF
>.|TRBJ2-2|TRBV10-3
AISVGTPNTGELF
>TRBD2|TRBJ2-3|TRBV29-1
SALTSGRAYDTDTQY
>.|TRBJ2-5|TRBV20-1
SASMDTLEETQY
>.|TRBJ2-5|TRBV29-1
SVEGIADQQETQY
>.|TRBJ2-7|TRBV12-3/TRBV12-4
TFSLGGREQY
>.|TRBJ2-7|TRBV7-2
ASSPALTYQDEQY
>TRBD2|TRBJ2-5|TRBV7-9
ASSPHSAGAVSETQY
>.|TRBJ2-3|TRBV11-2
ASSLDVIGTDTQY
>.|TRBJ2-1|TRBV11-3
ASSLTRGPYNEQF
>TRBD2|TRBJ2-3|TRBV27
ASSLGLAGLTDTQY
>TRBD1|TRBJ2-7|TRBV7-2
ASSSNRTGRLPYEQY
>TRBD1|TRBJ2-7|TRBV5-1
ASSLGPRDRTYEQY
>.|TRBJ2-5|TRBV20-1
SARRRSGGFQETQY
>.|TRBJ2-1|TRBV5-1
ASSPQLRYNEQF
>TRBD2|TRBJ2-7|TRBV7-6
ASSLFTSPGLAGGQNEQY
>TRBD2|TRBJ2-7|TRBV20-1
SALVYWFSGRAGYEQY
>.|TRBJ2-3|TRBV29-1
SVAGDVNGNTQY
>.|TRBJ2-5|TRBV7-9
ASSRTGQTRETQY
>TRBD2|TRBJ2-2|TRBV28
ASSRRLAGGRYTGELF
>TRBD2|TRBJ2-7|TRBV5-1
ASSSLGGRRYEQY